Listed here are 20 T cell receptor beta chains from one sample, sequenced in a study of T cells in localized non-small cell lung cancer. Profiling relied on immunoSEQ multiplex PCR, and the TCRdb table lists in-frame clones only, not all of them. This sample has about 2,100 clones, with less than 35% found just once. Here the sequenced sample was lung tumor tissue, taken before any cancer treatment. The receptors were sampled from a male donor aged 60 or over with stage III lung adenocarcinoma.

The chain recombines TRBV11-3 with TRBJ1-4; D possibly corresponds to TRBD1 (6 bases). Germline V CDR1 and CDR2: SGHNT, YENEEA. The CDR3 is made up of 14 amino acids. Trimming stripped 5 bases from V and 2 bases from J, with 9 bases between. CDR3 sequence (DNA): TGTGCCAGCAGCCAGGACAGTACTAATGAAAAACTGTTTTTT. Amino acid sequence: CASSQDSTNEKLFF.

This clone appeared a few times. The chain couples TRBV14 to TRBJ1-1; D is unclear. The V end was cut by 4 bases, the J end by 0 bases, with 6 bases between. Germline lookup yields CDR1 SGHDN and CDR2 FVKESK. The CDR3 contains 13 residues. The CDR3 DNA follows: TGTGCCAGCAGCCCTTTCATGAACACTGAAGCTTTCTTT. Protein sequence: CASSPFMNTEAFF.

The chain couples TRBV25-1 to TRBJ1-4; D gene unclear. Germline V lookup: CDR1 MGHDK, CDR2 SYGVNS. V was clipped by 2 bases and J by 7 bases, with 14 bases between them. CDR3 length: 15 amino acids. The CDR3 here is CASSEAGKKGEKLFF. In nucleotides, the CDR3 is TGTGCCAGCAGTGAAGCTGGGAAGAAGGGTGAAAAACTGTTTTTT.

This clone occurred a few times. This sequence joins TRBV4-1 and TRBJ2-5; D is perhaps TRBD1 (6 bases). The CDR3 loop spans 14 amino acids. Germline values: CDR1 MGHRA, CDR2 YSYEKL. Trimming shortened V by 4 bases and J by 5 bases, and 14 bases separated the two germline ends. CDR3 DNA: TGCGCCAGCAGCCTGACGACCCAGGGGGAGACCCAGTACTTC. It translates to CASSLTTQGETQYF.

This clone was seen only a few times. This rearrangement joins TRBV5-1 to TRBJ2-7; 11 positions agree with TRBD2. Germline V gene data show CDR1 as SGHRS and CDR2 as YFSETQ. V gave up 4 bases and J gave up 3 bases; unmatched junction bases: 6. The CDR3 spans 15 residues. The CDR3 region has the DNA TGCGCCAGCAGCCCCGGGACTAGCGGCCGCTACGAGCAGTACTTC. Residues: CASSPGTSGRYEQYF.

V and J are TRBV25-1 and TRBJ2-5; tentative D call: TRBD1 (6 bases). This CDR3 has 14 residues. V was trimmed by 2 bases and J by 1 base, leaving 8 bases between them. CDR1 MGHDK and CDR2 SYGVNS come from the germline V gene. In DNA form, the CDR3 reads TGTGCCAGCAGTGAAGGGACACCCCAAGAGACCCAGTACTTC. This codes for CASSEGTPQETQYF.

This chain joins TRBV9 and TRBJ2-1; no definite D call. Germline CDR1 SGDLS, CDR2 YYNGEE. Trimming pared 3 bases from V and 2 bases from J, leaving 9 bases between. The CDR3 contains 14 residues. The CDR3 protein is CASSGSRTYNEQFF. The CDR3 nucleotides are TGTGCCAGCAGCGGGAGTCGAACCTACAATGAGCAGTTCTTC. The full variable domain, rest sourced from reference TRBV9 and TRBJ2-1, is DSGVTQTPKHLITATGQRVTLRCSPRSGDLSVYWYQQSLDQGLQFLIQYYNGEERAKGNILERFSAQQFPDLHSELNLSSLELGDSALYFCASSGSRTYNEQFFGPGTRLTVL.

V usage is TRBV29-1 and J usage is TRBJ2-2, with a possible D match to TRBD2 (5 bases). This CDR3 spans 13 amino acids. Germline values: CDR1 SQVTM, CDR2 ANQGSEA. V was shortened by 4 bases and J by 3 bases, with 9 bases between the two germline ends. The CDR3 nucleotides are TGCAGCGTTGGCGGACTTTACACCGGGGAGCTGTTTTTT. Residues: CSVGGLYTGELFF.

This clone appeared a few times. The chain carries TRBV11-3 and TRBJ2-7; the match to TRBD2 covers 9 bases. V lost 5 bases to trimming and J lost 6 bases; unmatched junction nucleotides: 11. Germline CDR1 is SGHNT and CDR2 is YENEEA. This CDR3 is built from 15 residues. The CDR3, as DNA: TGTGCCAGCAGCAGAACTGGAACTAGCGGGTCCGAGCAGTACTTC. It yields the protein CASSRTGTSGSEQYF.

This clone was counted between two and nine times. The chain combines TRBV7-1 with TRBJ1-3; D is uncertain. TRBV7-1 is placed among ORFs of uncertain function. V was pared by 5 bases and J by 0 bases, with 5 bases between. The CDR3 has 13 residues. The CDR3, as DNA: TGTGCCAGCAGCATAAACTCTGGAAACACCATATATTTT. Protein: CASSINSGNTIYF.

J is TRBJ2-3 and V is TRBV7-7; 11 bases are shared with TRBD1. V shed 4 bases and J 7 bases; nucleotides not matched to a gene: 7. CDR3 length equals 15 residues. The germline CDR1 and CDR2 sequences are SSHAT and FNYEAQ (reference sequence). The CDR3 bases are TGTGCCAGCAGCTCCCCGGACAGGGGGCTAAATACGCAGTATTTT. It translates to CASSSPDRGLNTQYF.

V usage is TRBV7-6 and J usage is TRBJ2-5, with 16 bases aligning to TRBD2. CDR3 size: 15 residues. From germline, CDR1 is SGHVS and CDR2 FNYEAQ. Germline trimming cut 6 bases from V and 4 bases from J; bases unmatched to any gene: 2. The CDR3 bases are TGTGCCAGCAGAGGGACTAGCGGGGGGGTAGAGACCCAGTACTTC. It translates to CASRGTSGGVETQYF.

This CDR3 is CASSYDFRGDTQYF. For the CDR3, the DNA is TGTGCCAGCAGTTACGACTTCCGGGGGGATACGCAGTATTTT. The chain couples TRBV6-8 to TRBJ2-3, with D possibly matching TRBD2 (6 bases). The germline V and J ends were trimmed by 2 bases and 6 bases, with 12 bases remaining between them. This CDR3 is 14 amino acids long. CDR1 and CDR2 from the germline V gene are MNHGY and SAAAGT.

The J gene is TRBJ2-7, the V gene TRBV29-1, with 10 bases identical to TRBD1. Germline trimming cut 6 bases from V and 3 bases from J; bases unmatched to any gene: 5. The germline gives CDR1 SQVTM, CDR2 ANQGSEA. The CDR3 consists of 13 residues. The CDR3 DNA reads as TGCAGCGTCGCCGGGACAGGGGACTACGAGCAGTACTTC. This translates into CSVAGTGDYEQYF.

By share, this clone ranks as medium-sized. The chain has TRBV11-3 and TRBJ2-7; 9 bases align to TRBD2. V dropped 1 base and J dropped 4; count of bases not matched to a gene: 5. CDR1 SGHNT and CDR2 YENEEA come from the germline V gene. This CDR3 region has 15 residues. CDR3 bases: TGTGCCAGCAGCTTAGTTCGGCGGGAGGGGTACGAGCAGTACTTC. Its translation is CASSLVRREGYEQYF.

This clone was observed a handful of times. The chain uses TRBV10-3 and TRBJ1-1; D is ambiguous. The CDR3 length is 14 residues. V gave up 0 bases and J gave up 1 base, with 6 bases separating them. CDR1 and CDR2 from the germline V gene are ENHRY and SYGVKD. CDR3 bases: TGTGCCATCAGTGAGTCTGGCGGGAACACTGAAGCTTTCTTT. It encodes CAISESGGNTEAFF.

In its sample, this clone was seen a few times. The rearrangement links TRBV6-8 to TRBJ2-1, with D possibly being TRBD2 (5 bases). The CDR3 has 14 amino acids. V lost 2 bases and J 9 bases, leaving 14 bases between the germline ends. The germline V gene has CDR1 MNHGY and CDR2 SAAAGT. The CDR3 loop is CASSYGNGNREQFF. The CDR3, as DNA: TGTGCCAGCAGTTACGGAAACGGGAACCGTGAGCAGTTCTTC.

This clone has a handful of counts. V is TRBV19 and J is TRBJ1-4; D gene ambiguous. The germline V gene encodes CDR1 LNHDA and CDR2 SQIVND (reference sequence). Trimming stripped 6 bases from V and 0 bases from J, with 11 bases between. This CDR3 is 15 amino acids long. CDR3 nucleotide sequence: TGTGCCAGTAGAAAAGGGCTCGCAACTAATGAAAAACTGTTTTTT. Protein product: CASRKGLATNEKLFF.

The rearrangement joins TRBV28 to TRBJ2-5; D ambiguous. This CDR3 is 14 amino acids long. The V gene's germline CDR1 is MDHEN and CDR2 SYDVKM. V gave up 6 bases and J gave up 4 bases, with 15 bases separating them. In DNA form, the CDR3 reads TGTGCCAGCAGCACTATGTTCGTGGGAGAGACCCAGTACTTC. Protein sequence: CASSTMFVGETQYF.

The chain recombines TRBV7-6 with TRBJ2-1; 8 positions agree with TRBD2. The V segment lost 0 bases and the J segment 8 bases; nucleotides outside the gene matches: 9. CDR3 length: 16 residues. The V gene's germline CDR1 is SGHVS and CDR2 FNYEAQ. As DNA, the CDR3 is TGTGCCAGCAGCTTAGCGAGAGGACTAGCCATAGATGAGCAGTTCTTC. Translating gives CASSLARGLAIDEQFF.